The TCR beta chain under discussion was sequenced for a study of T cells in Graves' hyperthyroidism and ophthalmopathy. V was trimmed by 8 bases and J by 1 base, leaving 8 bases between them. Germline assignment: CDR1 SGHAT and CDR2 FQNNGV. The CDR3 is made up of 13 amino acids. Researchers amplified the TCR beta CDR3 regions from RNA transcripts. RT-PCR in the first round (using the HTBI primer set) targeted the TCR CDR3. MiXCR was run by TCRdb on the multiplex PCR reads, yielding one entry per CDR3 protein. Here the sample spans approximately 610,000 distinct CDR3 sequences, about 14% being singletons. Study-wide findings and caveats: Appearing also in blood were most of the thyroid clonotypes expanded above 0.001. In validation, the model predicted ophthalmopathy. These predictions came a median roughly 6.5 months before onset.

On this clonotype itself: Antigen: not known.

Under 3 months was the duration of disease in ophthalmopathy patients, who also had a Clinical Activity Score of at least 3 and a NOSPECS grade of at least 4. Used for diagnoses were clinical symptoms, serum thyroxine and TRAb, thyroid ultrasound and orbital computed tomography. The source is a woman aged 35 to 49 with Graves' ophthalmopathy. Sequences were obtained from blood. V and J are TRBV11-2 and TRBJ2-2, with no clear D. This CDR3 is CASAGQNTGELFF. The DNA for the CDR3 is TGTGCCAGCGCCGGGCAGAACACCGGGGAGCTGTTTTTT.